The rows below give T cell receptor beta chains drawn from one sample of a study of neurological immune-mediated disorders. One entry per CDR3 protein, called by TCRdb with MiXCR from the 5' RACE reads. The data contain more than 13,000 distinct CDR3 sequences, approximately 7.6% of them singletons. The specimen was CD8+ T cells from blood. The source of these receptors is a woman between 40 and 55 years old in good health. CDR3s include the opening cysteine and the closing phenylalanine or tryptophan. The D gene is left open where the match is weak. Size is stated for part of the rows, as once, few or many counts, or as a class when the clone is expanded.

v_gene: TRBV24-1
d_gene: NA
abundance: many
j_gene: TRBJ2-1
CDR3aa: CATRGGTYNEQFF
CDR3nt: TGTGCCACCAGAGGCGGGACTTACAATGAGCAGTTCTTC

v_gene: TRBV21-1
d_gene: NA
abundance: many
j_gene: TRBJ2-7
CDR3aa: CASTRGTGCPMSYEQYF
CDR3nt: TGTGCCAGCACGAGAGGGACAGGCTGCCCAATGAGCTACGAGCAGTACTTC

v_gene: TRBV6-5
d_gene: NA
abundance: many
j_gene: TRBJ1-1
CDR3aa: CASSYSWGDNAAFF
CDR3nt: TGTGCCAGCAGTTACTCGTGGGGGGACAATGCGGCTTTCTTT

v_gene: TRBV29-1
d_gene: NA
abundance: many
j_gene: TRBJ2-1
CDR3aa: CSVDGGSSSYNEQFF
CDR3nt: TGCAGCGTTGATGGGGGCTCCAGCTCCTACAATGAGCAGTTCTTC

v_gene: TRBV6-2/TRBV6-3
d_gene: TRBD1
abundance: many
j_gene: TRBJ2-7
CDR3aa: CASSYRDRGYEQYF
CDR3nt: TGTGCCAGCAGTTACCGCGACAGGGGCTACGAGCAGTACTTC

v_gene: TRBV27
d_gene: NA
abundance: many
j_gene: TRBJ1-1
CDR3aa: CASSYARGNTEAFF
CDR3nt: TGTGCCAGCAGTTATGCCAGGGGGAACACTGAAGCTTTCTTT

v_gene: TRBV5-1
d_gene: TRBD2
abundance: many
j_gene: TRBJ2-7
CDR3aa: CASSLRGGSSYEQYF
CDR3nt: TGCGCCAGCAGCTTGCGCGGGGGTTCTTCCTACGAGCAGTACTTC

v_gene: TRBV29-1
d_gene: NA
abundance: many
j_gene: TRBJ1-4
CDR3aa: CSVEPQRGEKLFF
CDR3nt: TGCAGCGTTGAACCCCAGCGGGGTGAAAAACTGTTTTTT

v_gene: TRBV9
d_gene: NA
abundance: many
j_gene: TRBJ2-3
CDR3aa: CASSVWSLPDTQYF
CDR3nt: TGTGCCAGCAGCGTATGGAGCTTACCAGATACGCAGTATTTT

v_gene: TRBV12-3/TRBV12-4
d_gene: NA
abundance: many
j_gene: TRBJ1-5
CDR3aa: CASSLEGFEPQHF
CDR3nt: TGTGCCAGCAGTTTAGAGGGCTTTGAGCCCCAGCATTTT

v_gene: TRBV7-6
d_gene: NA
abundance: many
j_gene: TRBJ2-7
CDR3aa: CASSPRLGQSYEQYF
CDR3nt: TGTGCCAGCAGCCCTCGACTAGGACAGTCCTACGAGCAGTACTTC

v_gene: TRBV5-1
d_gene: NA
abundance: many
j_gene: TRBJ2-4
CDR3aa: CASSLANVWDIQYF
CDR3nt: TGCGCCAGCAGCTTGGCCAATGTATGGGACATTCAGTACTTC

v_gene: TRBV19
d_gene: TRBD1
abundance: many
j_gene: TRBJ1-5
CDR3aa: CASSGTGYGQPQHF
CDR3nt: TGTGCCAGCTCCGGGACAGGGTATGGACAGCCCCAGCATTTT

v_gene: TRBV7-9
d_gene: TRBD1
abundance: many
j_gene: TRBJ2-7
CDR3aa: CASSVTGTGVNYEQYF
CDR3nt: TGTGCCAGCAGCGTGACCGGGACAGGGGTTAACTACGAGCAGTACTTC

v_gene: TRBV12-5
d_gene: NA
abundance: many
j_gene: TRBJ2-7
CDR3aa: CASGIMTVSYEQYF
CDR3nt: TGTGCTAGTGGTATCATGACAGTCTCCTACGAGCAGTACTTC

v_gene: TRBV5-5
d_gene: NA
abundance: many
j_gene: TRBJ2-7
CDR3aa: CASSGTGIEQYF
CDR3nt: TGTGCCAGCAGCGGCACAGGGATCGAGCAGTACTTC

v_gene: TRBV7-9
d_gene: TRBD1
abundance: many
j_gene: TRBJ2-5
CDR3aa: CASSLAQGRIETQYF
CDR3nt: TGTGCCAGCAGCTTAGCACAGGGGCGCATAGAGACCCAGTACTTC

v_gene: TRBV4-1
d_gene: TRBD1
abundance: many
j_gene: TRBJ1-5
CDR3aa: CASSQRTGGGNQPQHF
CDR3nt: TGCGCCAGCAGCCAACGGACAGGTGGAGGCAATCAGCCCCAGCATTTT

v_gene: TRBV14
d_gene: TRBD2
abundance: many
j_gene: TRBJ2-2
CDR3aa: CASNLAGNTGELFF
CDR3nt: TGTGCCAGCAACCTAGCGGGGAACACCGGGGAGCTGTTTTTT

v_gene: TRBV29-1
d_gene: NA
abundance: many
j_gene: TRBJ1-1
CDR3aa: CSVDDLNTEAFF
CDR3nt: TGCAGCGTTGACGATCTGAACACTGAAGCTTTCTTT

v_gene: TRBV20-1
d_gene: TRBD2
abundance: NA
j_gene: TRBJ2-7
CDR3aa: CSASPLAGGLGEQYF
CDR3nt: TGCAGTGCTAGTCCCCTTGCGGGAGGGCTAGGCGAGCAGTACTTC

v_gene: TRBV28
d_gene: NA
abundance: many
j_gene: TRBJ1-6
CDR3aa: CASSGQGRYNSPLHF
CDR3nt: TGTGCCAGCTCTGGGCAGGGTCGATATAATTCACCCCTCCACTTT

v_gene: TRBV20-1
d_gene: TRBD2
abundance: many
j_gene: TRBJ2-1
CDR3aa: CSASNRGDYNEQFF
CDR3nt: TGCAGTGCTAGTAATCGGGGGGACTACAATGAGCAGTTCTTC

v_gene: TRBV5-1
d_gene: TRBD2
abundance: many
j_gene: TRBJ2-1
CDR3aa: CASRAGGSSYNEQFF
CDR3nt: TGCGCCAGCAGGGCGGGAGGGAGCTCCTACAATGAGCAGTTCTTC

v_gene: TRBV5-1
d_gene: NA
abundance: many
j_gene: TRBJ2-2
CDR3aa: CASSSNRDGSSTGELFF
CDR3nt: TGCGCCAGCAGCTCGAACCGGGACGGATCATCCACCGGGGAGCTGTTTTTT

v_gene: TRBV29-1
d_gene: NA
abundance: many
j_gene: TRBJ1-2
CDR3aa: CSVVSGTYYGYTF
CDR3nt: TGCAGCGTTGTTTCCGGCACTTACTATGGCTACACCTTC

v_gene: TRBV2
d_gene: TRBD2
abundance: medium-sized
j_gene: TRBJ2-1
CDR3aa: CASTETSGVGNEQFF
CDR3nt: TGTGCCAGCACCGAGACTAGCGGGGTAGGAAATGAGCAGTTCTTC

v_gene: TRBV7-6
d_gene: NA
abundance: many
j_gene: TRBJ2-3
CDR3aa: CASSVGELAADTQYF
CDR3nt: TGTGCCAGCAGCGTCGGGGAATTAGCCGCAGATACGCAGTATTTT

v_gene: TRBV3-1
d_gene: NA
abundance: many
j_gene: TRBJ2-1
CDR3aa: CASSQDWSPEQFF
CDR3nt: TGTGCCAGCAGCCAAGACTGGTCTCCTGAGCAGTTCTTC

v_gene: TRBV5-1
d_gene: TRBD2
abundance: many
j_gene: TRBJ2-1
CDR3aa: CASSSGGAAEQFF
CDR3nt: TGCGCCAGCAGTAGCGGGGGGGCCGCTGAGCAGTTCTTC

v_gene: TRBV5-1
d_gene: NA
abundance: many
j_gene: TRBJ1-2
CDR3aa: CASSGGYGYTF
CDR3nt: TGCGCCAGCAGCGGCGGGTATGGCTACACCTTC

v_gene: TRBV20-1
d_gene: TRBD2
abundance: many
j_gene: TRBJ2-5
CDR3aa: CSSSGLAVQETQYF
CDR3nt: TGCAGTTCCTCGGGACTAGCGGTCCAAGAGACCCAGTACTTC

v_gene: TRBV20-1
d_gene: NA
abundance: NA
j_gene: TRBJ2-7
CDR3aa: CSARSLYGSSYEQYF
CDR3nt: TGCAGTGCTAGATCTCTCTACGGGAGCTCCTACGAGCAGTACTTC

v_gene: TRBV28
d_gene: TRBD2
abundance: many
j_gene: TRBJ2-1
CDR3aa: CASSELEGLNLWEQFF
CDR3nt: TGTGCCAGCAGCGAATTGGAGGGACTAAACCTTTGGGAGCAGTTCTTC

v_gene: TRBV5-1
d_gene: TRBD1
abundance: many
j_gene: TRBJ2-7
CDR3aa: CASSLRGLGQGEDEQYF
CDR3nt: TGCGCCAGCAGCCTGCGGGGACTGGGACAGGGGGAAGACGAGCAGTACTTC

v_gene: TRBV9
d_gene: TRBD1
abundance: few
j_gene: TRBJ2-7
CDR3aa: CASSTQGAAYEQYF
CDR3nt: TGTGCCAGCAGCACCCAGGGGGCTGCCTACGAGCAGTACTTC

v_gene: TRBV30
d_gene: TRBD2
abundance: many
j_gene: TRBJ2-7
CDR3aa: CAWIGAGSSRDEQYF
CDR3nt: TGTGCCTGGATTGGAGCGGGGTCCTCCCGGGACGAGCAGTACTTC

v_gene: TRBV5-8
d_gene: TRBD2
abundance: many
j_gene: TRBJ2-1
CDR3aa: CASSLAGSFRDEQFF
CDR3nt: TGTGCCAGCAGCCTAGCGGGGAGCTTCCGCGATGAGCAGTTCTTC

v_gene: TRBV7-8
d_gene: NA
abundance: many
j_gene: TRBJ1-3
CDR3aa: CASSMTVSGNTIYF
CDR3nt: TGTGCCAGCAGCATGACAGTGTCTGGAAACACCATATATTTT

v_gene: TRBV15
d_gene: TRBD1
abundance: many
j_gene: TRBJ1-1
CDR3aa: CATSRDQQGDTEAFF
CDR3nt: TGTGCCACCAGCAGAGATCAGCAGGGGGACACTGAAGCTTTCTTT

v_gene: TRBV2
d_gene: NA
abundance: many
j_gene: TRBJ1-5
CDR3aa: CASTPSSARGPQHF
CDR3nt: TGTGCCAGCACCCCCAGCTCAGCCCGGGGGCCCCAGCATTTT

v_gene: TRBV15
d_gene: NA
abundance: many
j_gene: TRBJ2-3
CDR3aa: CATSIETTYITDTQYF
CDR3nt: TGTGCCACCAGCATCGAGACTACTTACATCACAGATACGCAGTATTTT

v_gene: TRBV12-3/TRBV12-4
d_gene: NA
abundance: many
j_gene: TRBJ1-5
CDR3aa: CASTTTIGEPQHF
CDR3nt: TGTGCCAGCACGACAACAATTGGGGAGCCCCAGCATTTT

v_gene: TRBV5-1
d_gene: NA
abundance: many
j_gene: TRBJ2-3
CDR3aa: CASSFRDPNPMVINTDTQYF
CDR3nt: TGCGCCAGCAGCTTCCGGGACCCGAACCCGATGGTCATTAACACAGATACGCAGTATTTT

v_gene: TRBV10-3
d_gene: NA
abundance: many
j_gene: TRBJ2-3
CDR3aa: CAISWGGTGILFTQYF
CDR3nt: TGTGCCATCAGCTGGGGGGGGACAGGCATTTTATTTACGCAGTATTTT

v_gene: TRBV14
d_gene: NA
abundance: many
j_gene: TRBJ2-3
CDR3aa: CASSREPSTDTQYF
CDR3nt: TGTGCCAGCAGCCGAGAGCCTAGCACAGATACGCAGTATTTT

v_gene: TRBV7-6
d_gene: NA
abundance: many
j_gene: TRBJ1-1
CDR3aa: CASSLGAAVGTEAFF
CDR3nt: TGTGCCAGCAGCTTAGGGGCCGCGGTGGGGACTGAAGCTTTCTTT

v_gene: TRBV20-1
d_gene: NA
abundance: many
j_gene: TRBJ2-3
CDR3aa: CSARASGDTQYF
CDR3nt: TGCAGTGCTAGGGCCTCGGGGGATACGCAGTATTTT